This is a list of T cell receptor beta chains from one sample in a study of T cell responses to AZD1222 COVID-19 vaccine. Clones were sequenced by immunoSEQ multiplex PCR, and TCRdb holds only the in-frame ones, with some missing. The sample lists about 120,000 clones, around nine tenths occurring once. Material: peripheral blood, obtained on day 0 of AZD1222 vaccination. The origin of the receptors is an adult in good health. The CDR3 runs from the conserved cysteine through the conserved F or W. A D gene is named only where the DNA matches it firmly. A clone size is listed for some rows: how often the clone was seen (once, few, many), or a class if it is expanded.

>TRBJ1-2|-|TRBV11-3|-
TGTGCCAGCAGCTTAATCTCCGGCGGACAGATCTATGGCTACACCTTC
CASSLISGGQIYGYTF
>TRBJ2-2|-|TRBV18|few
TGTGCCAGCTCACCAAGGTCGGGTTCGCACACCGGGGAGCTGTTTTTT
CASSPRSGSHTGELFF
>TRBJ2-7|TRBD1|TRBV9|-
TGTGCCAGCAGCGTAGAGGGACAGTCTTACGAGCAGTACTTC
CASSVEGQSYEQYF
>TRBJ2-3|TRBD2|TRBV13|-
TGTGCCAGCAGCTTCCTCTGGACTAGCGATGGGACAGATACGCAGTATTTT
CASSFLWTSDGTDTQYF
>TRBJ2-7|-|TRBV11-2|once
TGTGCCAGCAGCTTAGGGGAGGCGAGCTCCTACGAGCAGTACTTC
CASSLGEASSYEQYF
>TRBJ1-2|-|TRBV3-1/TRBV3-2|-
TGTGCCAGCAGCCAAGTTAGGGGTGGCTACACCTTC
CASSQVRGGYTF
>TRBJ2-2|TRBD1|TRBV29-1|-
TGCAGCGTTAGGACAGGGGGCATCGTGGAGCTGTTTTTT
CSVRTGGIVELFF
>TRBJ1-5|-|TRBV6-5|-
TGTGCCAGCAGTTATGGTCAGGGAGGTCAGCCCCAGCATTTT
CASSYGQGGQPQHF
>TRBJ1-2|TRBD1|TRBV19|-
TGTGCCAGTAGCCTTATAACAGGGGGCGCCGGTGGCTACACCTTC
CASSLITGGAGGYTF
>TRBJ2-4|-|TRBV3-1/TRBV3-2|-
TGTGCCAGCAGCGAGGTGGAAAACATTCAGTACTTC
CASSEVENIQYF
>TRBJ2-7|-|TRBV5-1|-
TGCGCCAGCAGCTTGTTCTCCGGGAGCGTCTACGAGCAGTACTTC
CASSLFSGSVYEQYF
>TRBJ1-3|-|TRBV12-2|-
TGTGCAAGTCGCTTTATGGGGACGAGAGCTTCTGGAAACACCATATATTTT
CASRFMGTRASGNTIYF
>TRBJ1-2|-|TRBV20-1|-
TGCAGTGCTTCACGGGGTGGAGGCTACACCTTC
CSASRGGGYTF
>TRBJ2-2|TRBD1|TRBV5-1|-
TGCGCCAGCAGCTTCGAACCTCCGGGACAGGGCACCGGGGAGCTGTTTTTT
CASSFEPPGQGTGELFF
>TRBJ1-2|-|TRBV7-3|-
TGTGCCAGCAGCCCCGATGAGGGAGGAGGGTATGGCGGCTACACCTTC
CASSPDEGGGYGGYTF
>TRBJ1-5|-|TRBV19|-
TGTGCCAGTAGTGTTTCACAGGGTATTGGGGGCAATCAGCCCCAGCATTTT
CASSVSQGIGGNQPQHF
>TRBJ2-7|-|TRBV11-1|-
TGTGCCAGCAGCTTAGCCCTGAGCTCCTACGAGCAGTACTTC
CASSLALSSYEQYF
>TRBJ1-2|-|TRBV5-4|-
TGTGCCAGCAGCCTCGTCGTCAGGGGAGGTGATGGCTACACCTTC
CASSLVVRGGDGYTF
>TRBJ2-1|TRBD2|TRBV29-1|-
TGCAGCGTTGAAGAGGGGGGGGATGAGCAGTTCTTC
CSVEEGGDEQFF
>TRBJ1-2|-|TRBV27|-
TGTGCCAGCAGTTTACGCGCACAGGGAAGTCTAACTAACTATGGCTACACCTTC
CASSLRAQGSLTNYGYTF
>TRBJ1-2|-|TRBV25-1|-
TGTGCCAGCAGTGAATGGGGCATCGGTAACTATGGCTACACCTTC
CASSEWGIGNYGYTF
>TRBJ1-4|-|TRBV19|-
TGTGCCAGTAGTATAGGAGTCCCCCCAACTAATGAAAAACTGTTTTTT
CASSIGVPPTNEKLFF
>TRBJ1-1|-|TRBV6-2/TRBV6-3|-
TGTGCCAGCAGTTACCTAGAAAACACGAACACTGAAGCTTTCTTT
CASSYLENTNTEAFF
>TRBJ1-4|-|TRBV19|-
TGTGCCAGTAGTCTACAGGCGCCGAATGAAAAACTGTTTTTT
CASSLQAPNEKLFF
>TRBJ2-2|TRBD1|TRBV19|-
TGTGCCAGTAGTACGCGACAGGGTTCCGGGGAGCTGTTTTTT
CASSTRQGSGELFF
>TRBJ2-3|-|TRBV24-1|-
TGTGCCACCAGTGATGCATCCAGGGGCCCGATGCCGGGAGATACGCAGTATTTT
CATSDASRGPMPGDTQYF
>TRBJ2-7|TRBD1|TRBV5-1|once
TGCGCCAGCAGCATGGGACAGCCCTACGAGCAGTACTTC
CASSMGQPYEQYF
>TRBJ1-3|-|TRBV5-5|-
TGTGCCAGCAGCTCTTGGGGGGCTGGAAACACCATATATTTT
CASSSWGAGNTIYF